Sequencing of this TCR beta chain was carried out in a study of cytomegalovirus exposure and HLA in healthy donors. CDR1 and CDR2 from the germline V gene are LNHNV and YYDKDF (reference sequence). The CDR3 totals 16 residues. Trimming left V 0 bases short and J 0 bases short, with 12 bases between. The study, taken as a whole, reports: The study recorded 150 to 200 TCR beta chains that were cytomegalovirus-associated. Sequence variants that were highly shared formed a cluster that was likely a sequencing artifact. Excluded were some V segments that proved indistinguishable, including TRBV6-2 and TRBV6-3. In an earlier analysis, most TCR beta V segments were productive about 87% or about 30% of the time.

The study ran its PCR with 60 Vbeta and 13 Jbeta primers. Repertoires were generated with immunoSEQ multiplex PCR, while TCRdb's copy carries only in-frame clones and drops some. The table has about 130,000 clones, over 75% seen once. In the case of this clone: The antigen is undetermined.

The TCR sequence derives from a middle-aged woman in good health and CMV-seropositive. The specimen was PBMCs. This rearrangement joins TRBV15 to TRBJ2-7, with D hard to call. DNA of the CDR3: TGTGCCACCAGCAGAGATAGATCCTTCGGCTCCTACGAGCAGTACTTC. This codes for CATSRDRSFGSYEQYF.